A selection of T cell receptor beta chains follows, all from one sample in a study of cytomegalovirus exposure and HLA in healthy donors. Only in-frame clones appear in the TCRdb table, and some are missing; sequencing was by immunoSEQ multiplex PCR. The repertoire holds some 190,000 clones, with around 85% as singletons. The material sequenced was PBMCs. The receptors were gathered from a boy between 2 and 10 years old in good health and CMV-seronegative. Both conserved end residues are part of each CDR3. D genes are given only for firm matches. Only some rows state a clone size, as once, few, many or a class for expanded clones.

J gene	clone size	D gene	V gene	CDR3 DNA	CDR3 protein
TRBJ2-1	NA	NA	TRBV11-3	TGTGCCAGCAGCCCCTCTTCGGGTTACAATGAGCAGTTCTTC	CASSPSSGYNEQFF
TRBJ1-3	NA	NA	TRBV5-1	TGCGCCAGCAGCTTGGAAGGCACGGGGGGAAACACCATATATTTT	CASSLEGTGGNTIYF
TRBJ1-2	NA	NA	TRBV7-2	TGTGCCAGCAGTTTTAGACAGGCTTCTTTC	CASSFRQASF
TRBJ2-7	NA	NA	TRBV29-1	TGCAGCGTTGAAGATCCGTTCTCCTACGAGCAGTACTTC	CSVEDPFSYEQYF
TRBJ1-5	NA	TRBD1	TRBV7-9	TGTGCCAGCAGCTTGGGACAGGGGGCGTCGGGGCAGCCCCAGCATTTT	CASSLGQGASGQPQHF
TRBJ2-2	NA	TRBD1	TRBV30	TGTGCCTGGAGACCGGGACAGGGAGGCGCCGGGGAGCTGTTTTTT	CAWRPGQGGAGELFF
TRBJ2-5	NA	TRBD2	TRBV6-1	TGTGCCAGCAGTCAAGGGACTAGCGGGAGTAACCCCGCCGCTGAGACCCAGTACTTC	CASSQGTSGSNPAAETQYF
TRBJ2-7	NA	TRBD2	TRBV2	TGTGCCAGCAGCGACCTCCTAGCGGCGGTAGTGGAGCAGTACTTC	CASSDLLAAVVEQYF
TRBJ2-3	NA	NA	TRBV28	TGTGCCAGCAGTTTATATCCAGGGTCCACAGATACGCAGTATTTT	CASSLYPGSTDTQYF
TRBJ2-2	NA	TRBD2	TRBV15	TGTGCCACCAGCAGATCCCCGAAAGCGGGAGTGGCCGGGGAGCTGTTTTTT	CATSRSPKAGVAGELFF
TRBJ2-7	NA	TRBD1	TRBV5-1	TGCGCCAGCAGCTCCGGGACAGGGACACAGTACTTC	CASSSGTGTQYF
TRBJ2-3	NA	NA	TRBV9	TGTGCCAGCAGCGTCAGATACACAGATACGCAGTATTTT	CASSVRYTDTQYF
TRBJ1-5	NA	NA	TRBV6-5	TGTGCCAGCCATAGACAGCCAAGCAATCAGCCCCAGCATTTT	CASHRQPSNQPQHF
TRBJ1-1	NA	TRBD1	TRBV14	TGTGCCAGCAGTCAACGGACAGGGGGCAACACTGAAGCTTTCTTT	CASSQRTGGNTEAFF
TRBJ1-4	NA	NA	TRBV29-1	TGCAGCGGCGCTTCTGCAACTAATGAAAAACTGTTTTTT	CSGASATNEKLFF
TRBJ1-1	few	NA	TRBV18	TGTGCCAGCTCAGGCCGGAGCGGCACTGAAGCTTTCTTT	CASSGRSGTEAFF
TRBJ2-7	NA	NA	TRBV2	TGTGCCAGCAGTTCGCTAATCTACGAGCAGTACTTC	CASSSLIYEQYF
TRBJ1-5	once	TRBD1	TRBV5-1	TGCGCCAGCAGGCCTACAGGGGGCTTAAATCAGCCCCAGCATTTT	CASRPTGGLNQPQHF
TRBJ2-7	NA	TRBD1	TRBV5-5	TGTGCCAGCAGCTTGGACAGGGGTGAATACGAGCAGTACTTC	CASSLDRGEYEQYF
TRBJ1-3	NA	NA	TRBV18	TGTGCCAGCTCACCACCGGGCAGGGTCGACTCTGGAAACACCATATATTTT	CASSPPGRVDSGNTIYF